This T cell receptor beta chain was obtained from a study of blood T cell repertoires in COVID-19 (dated by TCRdb to between 2020 and 2021). For the study in its entirety: Samples from collaborators originated in the United States, Italy and Spain and spanned both the acute and convalescent phases of COVID-19. Where HLA class I and class II types were available, the types were taken from metadata supplied by the sample provider, not from assay-based typing. The repertoires were made available in a free public database intended to serve as a resource for research on the immune response to SARS-CoV-2. The samples were drawn from two sources: the first 160 participants of the ongoing ImmuneRACE study, and 1,000 to 1,500 subjects contributed by 6 global collaborators. Nearly every sample came with metadata listing a de-identified subject ID, COVID-19 status, age in years and sex. The prospective study material was composed of cDNA or gDNA derived from T cells, B-cell-depleted T cells, or PBMCs. Deeply sampled blood TCRbeta repertoires from subjects exposed to, actively infected with, or recovered from COVID-19 were included in the dataset.

Whole blood was collected in K2EDTA tubes by collaborating institutions according to the institutions' own protocols. Collaborator samples were shipped for TCRbeta analysis as frozen whole blood, isolated PBMCs, or DNA extracted from either sample type. Note on this clone: Its antigen is currently not known. Base qualities were left out, and no much larger clone turns up one base away.

The immunoSEQ Assay, a bias-controlled multiplex PCR, was used to amplify TCRbeta CDR3 regions from genomic DNA. In the paper's pipeline: The number of nucleated cells in each sample was estimated from the amplification of reference gene primers within the assay. Sequence reads were collapsed and filtered to measure the absolute abundance of every unique TCRbeta CDR3 rearrangement. Productive Simpson clonality was computed per sample as the square root of Simpson's diversity index over productive rearrangements. As stored in TCRdb, this immuneACCESS dataset retains in-frame rearrangements with V and J assigned. A fraction of the clones does not appear; measured against another copy, unresolved V genes explain less than half of the discrepancy, and the remainder lacks a known reason. V, J and clone size are taken as reported in that table, and D and trimming were inferred from the DNA itself. The sample yields 73,000 or so clones; around 83% were counted once. The top ten clonotypes cover about 6% of the sample.

From its cysteine to its phenylalanine, the CDR3 spans 19 amino acids. Only CDR3 DNA is held: 57 bases, read in frame from base 1. The germline V gene provides CDR1 SGHTA and CDR2 FQGNSA. Trimming takes 0 bases off V and 0 bases off J; junction bases not matched to a gene: 8. Overall study results and their limits: The amount of clinical and demographic metadata varied by source and participant and was provided uncurated.

This TCR came from a woman aged 60 to 75 with acute or convalescent COVID-19. Sequenced material: peripheral blood. The chain is assembled from TRBV7-2 and TRBJ1-3, with 10 bases in between that match TRBD1. The DNA sequence is given as TGTGCCAGCAGCTTAGCCCAGACAGGGGGCGCCCGCTCTGGAAACACCATATATTTT. Its amino acids are CASSLAQTGGARSGNTIYF.